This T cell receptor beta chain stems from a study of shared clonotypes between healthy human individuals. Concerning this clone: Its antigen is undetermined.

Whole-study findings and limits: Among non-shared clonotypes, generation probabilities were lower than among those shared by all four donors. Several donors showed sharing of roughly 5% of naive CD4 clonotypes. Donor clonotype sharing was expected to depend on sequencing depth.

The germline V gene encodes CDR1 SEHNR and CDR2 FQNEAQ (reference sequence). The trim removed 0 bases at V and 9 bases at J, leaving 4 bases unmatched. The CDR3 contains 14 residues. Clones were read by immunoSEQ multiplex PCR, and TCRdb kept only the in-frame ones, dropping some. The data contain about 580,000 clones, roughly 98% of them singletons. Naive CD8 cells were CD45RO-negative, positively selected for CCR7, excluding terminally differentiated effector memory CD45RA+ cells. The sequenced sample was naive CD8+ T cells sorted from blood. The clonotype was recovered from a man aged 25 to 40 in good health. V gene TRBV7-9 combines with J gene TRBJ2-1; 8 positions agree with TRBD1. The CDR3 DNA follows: TGTGCCAGCAGCTTAGCGATAGACAGGGGTGAGCAGTTCTTC. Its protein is CASSLAIDRGEQFF.